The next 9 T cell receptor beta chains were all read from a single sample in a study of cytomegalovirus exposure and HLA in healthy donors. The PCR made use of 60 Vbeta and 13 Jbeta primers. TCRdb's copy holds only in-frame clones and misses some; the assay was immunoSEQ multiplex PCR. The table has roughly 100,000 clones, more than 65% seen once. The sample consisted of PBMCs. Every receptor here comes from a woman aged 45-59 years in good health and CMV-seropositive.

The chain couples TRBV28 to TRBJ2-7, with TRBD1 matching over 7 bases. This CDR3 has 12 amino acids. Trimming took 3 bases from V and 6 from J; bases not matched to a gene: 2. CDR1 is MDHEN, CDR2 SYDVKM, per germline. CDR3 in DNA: TGTGCCAGCAGTTTGTACAGGGGCGAGCAGTACTTC. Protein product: CASSLYRGEQYF.

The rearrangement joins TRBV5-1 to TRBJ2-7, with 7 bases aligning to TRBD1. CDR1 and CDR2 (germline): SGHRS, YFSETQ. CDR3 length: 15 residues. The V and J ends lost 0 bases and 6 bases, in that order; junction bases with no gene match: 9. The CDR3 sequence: CASSLALGGRGEQYF. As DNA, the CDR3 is TGCGCCAGCAGCTTGGCCCTAGGGGGCCGGGGCGAGCAGTACTTC.

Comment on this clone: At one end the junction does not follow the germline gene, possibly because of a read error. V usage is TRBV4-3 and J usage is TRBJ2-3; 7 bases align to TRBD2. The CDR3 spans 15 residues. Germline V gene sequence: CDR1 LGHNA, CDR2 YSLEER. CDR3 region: CASTQERGRTDTQYF. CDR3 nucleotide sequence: TGCGCCAGCACCCAAGAGCGGGGCCGGACAGATACGCAGTATTTT.

The CDR3 DNA reads TGTGCCAGCAGTGTGACACAGAACTACGAGCAGTACTTC. It yields the protein CASSVTQNYEQYF. This chain joins TRBV28 and TRBJ2-7; the D is unclear. This CDR3 comprises 13 residues. Germline V CDR1 and CDR2: MDHEN, SYDVKM. The V end was cut by 5 bases, the J end by 3 bases, with 11 bases between.

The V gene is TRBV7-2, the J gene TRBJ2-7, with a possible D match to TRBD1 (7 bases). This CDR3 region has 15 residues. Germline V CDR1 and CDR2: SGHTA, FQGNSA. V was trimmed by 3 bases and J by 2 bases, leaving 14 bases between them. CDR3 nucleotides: TGTGCCAGCAGCTTGCCCGGCAGGGGGGCCTACGAGCAGTACTTC. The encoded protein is CASSLPGRGAYEQYF.

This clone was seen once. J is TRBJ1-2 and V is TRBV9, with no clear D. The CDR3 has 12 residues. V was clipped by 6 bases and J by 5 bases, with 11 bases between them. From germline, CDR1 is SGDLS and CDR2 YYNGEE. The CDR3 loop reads CASTSKLYGYTF. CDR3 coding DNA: TGTGCCAGCACGTCGAAACTATATGGCTACACCTTC.

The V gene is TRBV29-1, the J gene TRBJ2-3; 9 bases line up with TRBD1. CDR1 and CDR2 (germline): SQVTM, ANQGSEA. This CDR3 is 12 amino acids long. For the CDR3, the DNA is TGCACCCTAGGACAGGGGTCAGATACGCAGTATTTT. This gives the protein CTLGQGSDTQYF.

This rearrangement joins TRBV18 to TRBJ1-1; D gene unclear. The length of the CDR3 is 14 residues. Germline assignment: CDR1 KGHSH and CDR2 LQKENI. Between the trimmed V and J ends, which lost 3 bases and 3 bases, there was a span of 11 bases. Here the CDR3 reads CASSPAESYTEAFF. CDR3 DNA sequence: TGTGCCAGCTCACCTGCGGAGAGCTACACTGAAGCTTTCTTT. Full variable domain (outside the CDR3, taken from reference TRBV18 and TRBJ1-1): NAGVMQNPRHLVRRRGQEARLRCSPMKGHSHVYWYRQLPEEGLKFMVYLQKENIIDESGMPKERFSAEFPKEGPSILRIQQVVRGDSAAYFCASSPAESYTEAFFGQGTRLTVV.

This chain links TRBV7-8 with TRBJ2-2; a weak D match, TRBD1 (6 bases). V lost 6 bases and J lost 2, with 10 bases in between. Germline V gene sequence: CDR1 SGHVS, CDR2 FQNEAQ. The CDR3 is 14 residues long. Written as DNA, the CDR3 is TGTGCCAGCAGTGGACAGCTTAACACCGGGGAGCTGTTTTTT. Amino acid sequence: CASSGQLNTGELFF.